This TCR beta chain was recorded in a study of cytomegalovirus exposure and HLA in healthy donors (dated by TCRdb to the late 2010s). With regard to the full study: According to a later analysis, one platform produced both the 100 to 150 validation repertoires and the roughly 650 repertoires of the first cohort. The study aimed to test whether signatures of past pathogen exposure could be identified by cataloging public T cell receptors. Along with the approximately 700-subject first cohort, a separate validation cohort of 120 different subjects was used. The study combined high-throughput TCR immunosequencing, statistical association of individual TCRs with disease status, and machine learning to predict cytomegalovirus infection status. Results and caveats for the whole study, not just this receptor: In vitro tests confirmed that three of the cytomegalovirus-associated TCR beta chains recognize cytomegalovirus antigens. The study listed 164 TCR beta chains as associated with cytomegalovirus. The validation cohort had no HLA typing available for a later analysis, so co-occurrence within that cohort was assessed over all 120 or so repertoires. Of the cluster scores, roughly 95% were above 0 in a later analysis, which found that TCRs clustered in the first cohort also tended to co-occur in the 120 validation repertoires. The classifier was reported to diagnose cytomegalovirus status with high specificity and sensitivity in both the original cohort and the validation cohort. It was suggested by the authors that the approach could potentially be generalized to other disease states and immunological phenotypes. Across donors, most TCR sequences were observed very rarely, whereas some public TCRs were present in many individuals.

CDR1 is given as SGHRS and CDR2 as YFSETQ, both from the germline V gene. V lost 0 bases and J lost 3 bases; the stretch between them is 11 bases long. The CDR3 goes from the cysteine to the phenylalanine over 15 residues. The sequence is cut down to CDR3 DNA, 45 bases in frame from base 1. Of note for this clone: What antigen it recognizes has not been identified. Per-base qualities were not stored, and no clone one base away is much larger.

Library construction relied on the immunoSEQ multiplex PCR assay. The paper's processing steps were these. A statistical classification framework was built to diagnose cytomegalovirus status from the catalog of TCR beta chain sequences. As stored in TCRdb, this immuneACCESS dataset retains in-frame rearrangements with V and J assigned. A fraction of the clones does not appear; measured against another copy, unresolved V genes explain less than half of the discrepancy, and the remainder lacks a known reason. D and trimming were read from the DNA, whereas the V and J calls and clone size are those reported in that table. This sample comprises about 54,000 clones, approximately 89% of them detected only once. The leading ten clones occupy 7.5% to 9.5% of the sample. The donors were included in the validation cohort of 100 to 150 subjects, a group kept apart from the approximately 700-subject first cohort.

Material for sequencing was PBMCs. The clonotype was recovered from a woman aged 18 to 35 in good health and CMV-seropositive. The chain was built from TRBV5-1 and TRBJ2-3; TRBD1 is a possible D gene, resting on 6 matching bases. The nucleotide sequence reads TGCGCCAGCAGCTTGGACAGGGTCAAAACAGATACGCAGTATTTT. It is translated as CASSLDRVKTDTQYF.